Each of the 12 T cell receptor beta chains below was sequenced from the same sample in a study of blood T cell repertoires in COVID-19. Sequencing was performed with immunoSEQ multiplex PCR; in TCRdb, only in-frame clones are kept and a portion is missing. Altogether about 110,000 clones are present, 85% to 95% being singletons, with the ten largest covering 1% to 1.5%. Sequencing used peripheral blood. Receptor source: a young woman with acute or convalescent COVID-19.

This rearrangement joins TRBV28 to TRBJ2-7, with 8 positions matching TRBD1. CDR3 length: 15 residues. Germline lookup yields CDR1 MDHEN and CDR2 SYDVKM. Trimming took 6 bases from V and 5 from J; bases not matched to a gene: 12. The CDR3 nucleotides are TGTGCCAGCAGAAAAATGGACAGGGCCTTAAACGAGCAGTACTTC. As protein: CASRKMDRALNEQYF.

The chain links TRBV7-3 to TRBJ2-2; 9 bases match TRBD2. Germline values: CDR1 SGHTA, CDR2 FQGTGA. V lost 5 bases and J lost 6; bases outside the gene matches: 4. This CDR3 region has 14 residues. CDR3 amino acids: CASSPAGGPGELFF. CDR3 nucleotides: TGTGCCAGCAGCCCGGCGGGAGGGCCCGGGGAGCTGTTTTTT.

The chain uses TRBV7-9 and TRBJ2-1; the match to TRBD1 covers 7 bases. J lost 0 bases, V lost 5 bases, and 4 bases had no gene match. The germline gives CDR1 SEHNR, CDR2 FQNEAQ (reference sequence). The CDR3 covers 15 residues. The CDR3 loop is CASSRDRSSYNEQFF. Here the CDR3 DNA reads TGTGCCAGCAGCCGGGACAGAAGCTCCTACAATGAGCAGTTCTTC. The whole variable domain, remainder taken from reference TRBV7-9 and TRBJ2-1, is DTGVSQNPRHKITKRGQNVTFRCDPISEHNRLYWYRQTLGQGPEFLTYFQNEAQLEKSRLLSDRFSAERPKGSFSTLEIQRTEQGDSAMYLCASSRDRSSYNEQFFGPGTRLTVL.

Here the CDR3 reads CASSVGTSGLTDTQYF. Written as DNA, the CDR3 is TGTGCCAGCAGCGTAGGTACTAGCGGCCTCACAGATACGCAGTATTTT. The rearrangement links TRBV9 to TRBJ2-3, with TRBD2 matching over 8 bases. The CDR3 consists of 16 residues. With V trimmed by 0 bases and J by 2 bases, 5 bases remained unmatched. The germline V gene has CDR1 SGDLS and CDR2 YYNGEE.

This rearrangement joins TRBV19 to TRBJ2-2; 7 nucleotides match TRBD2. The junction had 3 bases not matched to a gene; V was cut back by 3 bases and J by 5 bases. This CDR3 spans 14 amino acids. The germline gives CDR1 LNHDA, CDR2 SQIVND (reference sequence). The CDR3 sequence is CASSIRGGTGELFF. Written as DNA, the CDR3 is TGTGCCAGTAGTATTAGGGGAGGGACCGGGGAGCTGTTTTTT.

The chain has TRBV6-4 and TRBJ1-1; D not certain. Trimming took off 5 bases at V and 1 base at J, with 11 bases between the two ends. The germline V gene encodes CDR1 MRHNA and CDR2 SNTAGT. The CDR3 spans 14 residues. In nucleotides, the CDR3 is TGTGCCAGCAGTCCGACACGATCGAACACTGAAGCTTTCTTT. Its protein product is CASSPTRSNTEAFF.

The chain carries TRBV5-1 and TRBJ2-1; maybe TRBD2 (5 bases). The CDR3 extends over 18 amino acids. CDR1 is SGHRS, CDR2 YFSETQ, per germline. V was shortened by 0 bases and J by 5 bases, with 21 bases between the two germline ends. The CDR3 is CASSLGTPRVLPNNEQFF. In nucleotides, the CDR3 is TGCGCCAGCAGCTTGGGGACTCCTCGAGTTCTCCCGAACAATGAGCAGTTCTTC.

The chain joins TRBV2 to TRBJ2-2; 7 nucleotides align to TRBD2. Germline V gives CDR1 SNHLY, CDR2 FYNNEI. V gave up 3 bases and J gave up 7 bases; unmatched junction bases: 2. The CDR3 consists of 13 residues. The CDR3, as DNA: TGTGCCAGCAGTGACCAGCGGGACGGGGAGCTGTTTTTT. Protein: CASSDQRDGELFF.

The CDR3 nucleotides read TGTGCCAGCAGTTACGCGGGGCGCCCCGATGGCTACACCTTC. Translating it yields CASSYAGRPDGYTF. The chain employs TRBV6-5 and TRBJ1-2, with TRBD1 as a possible D gene (5 bases). The CDR3 length is 14 residues. CDR1 is MNHEY, CDR2 SVGAGI, per germline. Trimming took 2 bases from V and 6 from J, leaving 13 bases between them.

In nucleotides, the CDR3 is TGTGCCTGGAGTGTCCCCACCACAGTCAACACTGAAGCTTTCTTT. Residues: CAWSVPTTVNTEAFF. The J gene is TRBJ1-1, the V gene TRBV30; no definite D call. Trimming shortened V by 0 bases and J by 2 bases, and 13 bases separated the two germline ends. There are 15 residues in the CDR3. Germline-derived CDR1 and CDR2 are GTSNPN and SVGIG (reference sequence).

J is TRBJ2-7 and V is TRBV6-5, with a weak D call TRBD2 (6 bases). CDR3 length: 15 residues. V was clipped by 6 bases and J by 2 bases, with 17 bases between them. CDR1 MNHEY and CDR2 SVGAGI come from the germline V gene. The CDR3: CASSLEGQGAYEQYF. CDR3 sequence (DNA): TGTGCCAGCAGCTTGGAGGGGCAGGGCGCCTACGAGCAGTACTTC.

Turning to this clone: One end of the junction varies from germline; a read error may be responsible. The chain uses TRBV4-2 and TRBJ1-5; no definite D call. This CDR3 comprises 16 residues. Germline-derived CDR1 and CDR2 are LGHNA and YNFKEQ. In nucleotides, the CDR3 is TGTGCCAGCAGCGAAGAGGCCCTGGTAATATTGCAGCCCCAGCATTTT. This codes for CASSEEALVILQPQHF.